This TCR beta chain was recovered during a study of graft-versus-host responses after intestinal transplantation. The method was immunoSEQ multiplex PCR; TCRdb's version includes in-frame clones alone and lacks a portion of them. This sample has about 25,000 clones, with just over 90% found just once. Study results and caveats: There were GvH clones found in recipient marrow, and some of them appeared first in ileum or blood. Some patients had graft-donor T cell macrochimerism. In their allografts, the ratios of graft-versus-host to host-versus-graft T cell clones were high.

About this clone itself: Its antigen is unknown.

The CDR3 consists of 12 residues. Germline V gives CDR1 MGHRA, CDR2 YSYEKL. V was pared by 1 base and J by 10 bases, with 8 bases between. V usage is TRBV4-1 and J usage is TRBJ2-1; no clear D gene. This specimen was PBMCs, taken 18 days after transplant. The sequence was collected from a human patient who received an intestinal transplant, so some T cells may come from the graft donor. The CDR3 spells CASSQGADEQFF. The CDR3 DNA follows: TGCGCCAGCAGCCAAGGGGCGGACGAGCAGTTCTTC.